The 21 T cell receptor beta chains reported below all come from one sample, sequenced in a study of blood T cell repertoires in COVID-19. Generated by immunoSEQ multiplex PCR, the TCRdb table keeps only in-frame clones and is missing some. The sample has some 150,000 clones; around 90% are singletons. Input material: peripheral blood. These receptors were obtained from a woman aged 45-60 years with acute or convalescent COVID-19.

The CDR3 region is CASSEAASGNTIYF. DNA for the CDR3: TGTGCCAGCAGTGAAGCGGCATCTGGAAACACCATATATTTT. The rearrangement links TRBV2 to TRBJ1-3; no firm D call. Germline lookup yields CDR1 SNHLY and CDR2 FYNNEI. The length of the CDR3 is 14 residues. Trimming left V 0 bases short and J 1 base short, with 4 bases between.

The gene calls are TRBV19 and TRBJ2-1, with TRBD2 identical over 12 bases. Trimming took 5 bases from V and 4 from J; bases not matched to a gene: 6. In germline, CDR1 is LNHDA, CDR2 SQIVND (reference sequence). The CDR3 contains 16 residues. CDR3 bases: TGTGCCAGTAGTCTTTCGACTAGCGGGAGATACAATGAGCAGTTCTTC. Translating it yields CASSLSTSGRYNEQFF.

CDR3 loop: CASSLGTGLWTEAFF. CDR3 bases: TGTGCCAGCAGTTTAGGGACAGGGTTGTGGACTGAAGCTTTCTTT. V is TRBV27 and J is TRBJ1-1; TRBD1 matches 9 bases. Germline values: CDR1 MNHEY, CDR2 SMNVEV (reference sequence). The CDR3 loop spans 15 amino acids. The V and J ends lost 2 bases and 5 bases, in that order; junction bases with no gene match: 6.

The V gene is TRBV7-2, the J gene TRBJ1-2; TRBD1 agrees at 9 bases. The junction had 2 bases not matched to a gene; V was cut back by 4 bases and J by 2 bases. From germline, CDR1 is SGHTA and CDR2 FQGNSA. This CDR3 is 14 amino acids long. CDR3 sequence (DNA): TGTGCCAGCAGCTCGGGGACAGGGAACTATGGCTACACCTTC. Its translation: CASSSGTGNYGYTF.

V usage is TRBV7-2 and J usage is TRBJ2-1, with TRBD2 matching over 10 bases. Germline V gives CDR1 SGHTA, CDR2 FQGNSA. The CDR3 contains 16 residues. The junction had 5 bases not matched to a gene; V was cut back by 4 bases and J by 2 bases. The CDR3: CASSSQGLAAYNEQFF. The CDR3 nucleotides read TGTGCCAGCAGCTCCCAAGGACTAGCGGCCTACAATGAGCAGTTCTTC.

This rearrangement joins TRBV3-1 (or the pseudogene TRBV3-2) to TRBJ2-5, with D perhaps TRBD2 (5 bases). Germline values: CDR1 LGHDT, CDR2 YNNKEL (reference sequence). There are 14 residues in the CDR3. The ends were cut back, 0 bases at V and 7 bases at J, with 12 bases in the middle. CDR3 DNA sequence: TGTGCCAGCAGCCAAGAAGGTCCACTAGGGACCCAGTACTTC. Translation gives CASSQEGPLGTQYF.

In the case of this clone: Other DNA sequences of this sample code for an identical CDR3. This chain joins TRBV5-1 and TRBJ1-2; 8 positions agree with TRBD1. The trim removed 3 bases at V and 7 bases at J, leaving 2 bases unmatched. The CDR3 totals 12 residues. Germline assignment: CDR1 SGHRS and CDR2 YFSETQ. CDR3 protein: CASSSGQGGYTF. In DNA, the CDR3 is TGCGCCAGCAGCTCAGGACAGGGTGGCTACACCTTC. Combining the CDR3 with reference TRBV5-1 and TRBJ1-2 gives the whole variable domain KAGVTQTPRYLIKTRGQQVTLSCSPISGHRSVSWYQQTPGQGLQFLFEYFSETQRNKGNFPGRFSGRQFSNSRSEMNVSTLELGDSALYLCASSSGQGGYTFGSGTRLTVV.

The CDR3 nucleotides read TGTGCCAGCACCATTTTACAGGGTTTAGACGAAAAACTGTTTTTT. As protein: CASTILQGLDEKLFF. V usage is TRBV7-9 and J usage is TRBJ1-4, with a tentative D call TRBD1 (6 bases). Per the germline V gene, CDR1 is SEHNR and CDR2 is FQNEAQ (reference sequence). The CDR3 has 15 residues. Trimming stripped 7 bases from V and 8 bases from J, with 20 bases between.

The V and J genes are TRBV29-1 and TRBJ2-7; tentative D call: TRBD2 (6 bases). The V gene's germline CDR1 is SQVTM and CDR2 ANQGSEA. The CDR3 has 11 amino acids. V shed 4 bases and J shed 3 bases, with 7 bases lying between them. The CDR3 here is CSVVEGYEQYF. The CDR3 DNA is TGCAGCGTTGTGGAGGGCTACGAGCAGTACTTC.

The chain is built from TRBV30 and TRBJ2-5; 9 nucleotides line up with TRBD2. The length of the CDR3 is 17 residues. The V gene end was trimmed by 0 bases and the J gene end by 0 bases; junction bases not matched to a gene: 8. The germline V gene encodes CDR1 GTSNPN and CDR2 SVGIG (reference sequence). CDR3 sequence: CAWSVQAGGLYQETQYF. CDR3 DNA: TGTGCCTGGAGTGTACAAGCGGGGGGCCTCTACCAAGAGACCCAGTACTTC.

For this clone: Other nucleotide sequences in the sample specify the same CDR3. This rearrangement joins TRBV19 to TRBJ1-6, with 9 bases fitting TRBD1. This CDR3 is 16 amino acids long. The junction had 7 bases not matched to a gene; V was cut back by 5 bases and J by 5 bases. The germline gives CDR1 LNHDA, CDR2 SQIVND (reference sequence). CDR3 region: CASSPRTGADNSPLHF. For the CDR3, the DNA is TGTGCCAGTAGTCCTAGGACAGGGGCGGATAATTCACCCCTCCACTTT.

The chain uses TRBV11-2 and TRBJ2-3, with 9 bases identical to TRBD1. The CDR3 contains 17 residues. Trimming removed 1 base from V and 2 bases from J; junction bases left unmatched: 7. Germline V gene data show CDR1 as SGHAT and CDR2 as FQNNGV. DNA for the CDR3: TGTGCCAGCAGCTTAGGGGACAGGGTAGCCCCCACAGATACGCAGTATTTT. Its translation is CASSLGDRVAPTDTQYF. Full variable domain (missing parts from reference TRBV11-2 and TRBJ2-3): EAGVAQSPRYKIIEKRQSVAFWCNPISGHATLYWYQQILGQGPKLLIQFQNNGVVDDSQLPKDRFSAERLKGVDSTLKIQPAKLEDSAVYLCASSLGDRVAPTDTQYFGPGTRLTVL.

The rearrangement joins TRBV30 to TRBJ1-1; D remains ambiguous. CDR3 length: 14 residues. The ends were cut back, 4 bases at V and 4 bases at J, with 16 bases in the middle. Germline V gives CDR1 GTSNPN, CDR2 SVGIG (reference sequence). Written as DNA, the CDR3 is TGTGCCTGGACCGTGCCTAGTCATCGCACTGAAGCTTTCTTT. Translating it yields CAWTVPSHRTEAFF.

The chain combines TRBV11-3 with TRBJ2-1; TRBD2 aligns across 7 bases. CDR3 size: 14 residues. Germline CDR1 and CDR2: SGHNT and YENEEA. The V gene end was trimmed by 6 bases and the J gene end by 4 bases; junction bases not matched to a gene: 6. The CDR3 loop is CASSGDGGYNEQFF. The CDR3 DNA reads TGTGCCAGCAGTGGCGACGGGGGGTACAATGAGCAGTTCTTC.

The chain uses TRBV7-9 and TRBJ1-1, with unresolved D. The CDR3 extends over 13 amino acids. The germline V and J ends were trimmed by 4 bases and 1 base, with 7 bases remaining between them. In germline, CDR1 is SEHNR, CDR2 FQNEAQ (reference sequence). CDR3 sequence (DNA): TGTGCCAGCAGCTCTAGAGAGAACACTGAAGCTTTCTTT. This codes for CASSSRENTEAFF.

V and J are TRBV19 and TRBJ2-7; 11 bases agree with TRBD1. In germline, CDR1 is LNHDA, CDR2 SQIVND (reference sequence). V trimming: 3 bases; J trimming: 7 bases; junction bases outside the gene matches: 14. The length of the CDR3 is 17 residues. CDR3 bases: TGTGCCAGTAGTATCGGACAGGGGGCGTACCGGGTGTCGGAGCAGTACTTC. Translating gives CASSIGQGAYRVSEQYF.

The genes are TRBV15 and TRBJ1-2, with 8 bases identical to TRBD1. Germline trimming cut 0 bases from V and 7 bases from J; bases unmatched to any gene: 7. The CDR3 is made up of 15 amino acids. Germline CDR1 and CDR2: LNHNV and YYDKDF (reference sequence). In DNA form, the CDR3 reads TGTGCCACCAGCAGAGAGGACAGGGTTTACTCTGGCTACACCTTC. Its protein is CATSREDRVYSGYTF.

CDR3 loop: CASSRPETRAEAFF. The CDR3 nucleotides are TGTGCCAGCAGTCGTCCGGAAACTAGGGCTGAAGCTTTCTTT. The V and J genes are TRBV6-2 or TRBV6-3 and TRBJ1-1, with D uncertain. This CDR3 region has 14 residues. V shed 5 bases and J shed 6 bases, with 16 bases lying between them. Germline assignment: CDR1 MNHEY and CDR2 SVGEGT.

The chain carries TRBV6-2 or TRBV6-3 and TRBJ2-5; 10 nucleotides line up with TRBD2. The CDR3 is 18 residues long. CDR1 and CDR2 from the germline V gene are MNHEY and SVGEGT. V gave up 2 bases and J gave up 7 bases; unmatched junction bases: 16. CDR3 coding DNA: TGTGCCAGCAGTTACCAACCCAACCTAGCGGGGGAATACGGGACCCAGTACTTC. This sequence encodes CASSYQPNLAGEYGTQYF.

The J gene is TRBJ2-3, the V gene TRBV7-9, with no clear D. Germline V gene sequence: CDR1 SEHNR, CDR2 FQNEAQ (reference sequence). Trimming removed 2 bases at V and 0 bases at J, with 9 bases between. The CDR3 totals 15 residues. The CDR3 loop reads CASSLMVTSTDTQYF. CDR3 bases: TGTGCCAGCAGCTTAATGGTCACTAGCACAGATACGCAGTATTTT. The full variable domain, with the rest looked up from reference TRBV7-9 and TRBJ2-3, is DTGVSQNPRHKITKRGQNVTFRCDPISEHNRLYWYRQTLGQGPEFLTYFQNEAQLEKSRLLSDRFSAERPKGSFSTLEIQRTEQGDSAMYLCASSLMVTSTDTQYFGPGTRLTVL.

The chain employs TRBV27 and TRBJ2-7; TRBD1 aligns across 9 bases. This CDR3 spans 14 amino acids. In germline, CDR1 is MNHEY, CDR2 SMNVEV (reference sequence). Losses at the gene ends were 5 bases for V and 5 bases for J; bases not matched to a gene: 7. CDR3 DNA: TGTGCCAGCAGTCCCGGACAGGGGACACACGAGCAGTACTTC. It specifies CASSPGQGTHEQYF.